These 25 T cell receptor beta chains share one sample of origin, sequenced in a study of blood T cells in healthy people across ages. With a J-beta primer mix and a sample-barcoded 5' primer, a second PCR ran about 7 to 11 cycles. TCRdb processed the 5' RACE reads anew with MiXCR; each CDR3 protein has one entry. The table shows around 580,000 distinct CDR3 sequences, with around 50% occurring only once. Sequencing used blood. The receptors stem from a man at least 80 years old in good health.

The CDR3 sequence: CASSFGWVLNTEAFF. As DNA, the CDR3 is TGCGCCAGCAGCTTTGGGTGGGTTTTGAACACTGAAGCTTTCTTT. The chain links TRBV5-1 to TRBJ1-1; D is ambiguous. The CDR3 runs 15 residues. Germline V gene lookup returns CDR1 SGHRS and CDR2 YFSETQ. V was pared by 2 bases and J by 0 bases, with 11 bases between.

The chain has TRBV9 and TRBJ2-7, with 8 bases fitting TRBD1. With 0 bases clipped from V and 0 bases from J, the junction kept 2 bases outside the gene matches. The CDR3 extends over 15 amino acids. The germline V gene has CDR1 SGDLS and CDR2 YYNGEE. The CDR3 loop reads CASSVGDRRSYEQYF. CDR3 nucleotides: TGTGCCAGCAGCGTAGGGGACAGGCGCTCCTACGAGCAGTACTTC.

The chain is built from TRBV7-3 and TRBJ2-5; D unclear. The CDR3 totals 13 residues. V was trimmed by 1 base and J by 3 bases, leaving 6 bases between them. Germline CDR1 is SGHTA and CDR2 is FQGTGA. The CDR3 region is CASSLSWEETQYF. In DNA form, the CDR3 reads TGTGCCAGCAGCTTAAGCTGGGAAGAGACCCAGTACTTC.

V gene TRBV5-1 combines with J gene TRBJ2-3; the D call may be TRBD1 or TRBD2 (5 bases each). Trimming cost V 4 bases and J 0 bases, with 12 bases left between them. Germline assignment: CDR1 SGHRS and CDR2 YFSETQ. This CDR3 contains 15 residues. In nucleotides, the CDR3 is TGCGCCAGCAGCCGGGACGTCTCTAGCACAGATACGCAGTATTTT. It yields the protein CASSRDVSSTDTQYF. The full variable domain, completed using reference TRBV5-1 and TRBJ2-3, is KAGVTQTPRYLIKTRGQQVTLSCSPISGHRSVSWYQQTPGQGLQFLFEYFSETQRNKGNFPGRFSGRQFSNSRSEMNVSTLELGDSALYLCASSRDVSSTDTQYFGPGTRLTVL.

The CDR3 spells CASSLFRGDTGELFF. The CDR3 DNA sequence: TGTGCCAGCAGTTTGTTCCGGGGGGACACCGGGGAGCTGTTTTTT. The chain links TRBV12-3 or TRBV12-4 to TRBJ2-2, with 7 bases matching TRBD2. The CDR3 extends over 15 amino acids. Germline trimming cut 3 bases from V and 3 bases from J; bases unmatched to any gene: 4.

The CDR3 spells CASRPQGRMENYGYTF. The CDR3 coding sequence is TGTGCCAGCAGGCCCCAGGGGAGGATGGAAAACTATGGCTACACCTTC. The V call is TRBV27, the J call TRBJ1-2; a weak D match, TRBD1 (6 bases). With 6 bases removed from V and 2 bases from J, the gap between germline ends came to 19 bases. CDR1 is MNHEY and CDR2 is SMNVEV in the germline V gene (reference sequence). The CDR3 runs 16 residues.

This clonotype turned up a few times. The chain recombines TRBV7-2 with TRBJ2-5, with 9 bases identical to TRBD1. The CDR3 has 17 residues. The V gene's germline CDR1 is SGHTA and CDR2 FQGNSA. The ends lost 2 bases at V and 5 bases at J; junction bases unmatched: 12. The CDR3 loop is CASSLTGTGFGWETQYF. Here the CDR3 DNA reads TGTGCCAGCAGCTTAACCGGGACAGGGTTTGGCTGGGAGACCCAGTACTTC.

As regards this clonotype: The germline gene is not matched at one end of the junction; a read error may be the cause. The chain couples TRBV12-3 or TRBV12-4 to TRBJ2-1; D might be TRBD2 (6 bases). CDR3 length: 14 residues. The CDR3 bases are TGTGCCAGCAGTATAGCAGGAGGGGCCTATGAGCAGTTCTTC. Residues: CASSIAGGAYEQFF.

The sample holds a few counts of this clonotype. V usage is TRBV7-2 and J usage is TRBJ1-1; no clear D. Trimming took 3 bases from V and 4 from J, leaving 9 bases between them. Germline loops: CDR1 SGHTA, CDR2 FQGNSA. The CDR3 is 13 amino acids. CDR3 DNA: TGTGCCAGCAGCTTTGGCCTCCGCACTGAAGCTTTCTTT. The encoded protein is CASSFGLRTEAFF.

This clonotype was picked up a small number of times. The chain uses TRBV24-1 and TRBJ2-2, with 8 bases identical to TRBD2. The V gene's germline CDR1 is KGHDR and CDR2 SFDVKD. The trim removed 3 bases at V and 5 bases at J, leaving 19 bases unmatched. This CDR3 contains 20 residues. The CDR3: CATSDPPVGAGEMRTGELFF. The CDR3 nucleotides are TGTGCCACCAGTGATCCCCCTGTTGGAGCGGGAGAAATGAGAACCGGGGAGCTGTTTTTT.

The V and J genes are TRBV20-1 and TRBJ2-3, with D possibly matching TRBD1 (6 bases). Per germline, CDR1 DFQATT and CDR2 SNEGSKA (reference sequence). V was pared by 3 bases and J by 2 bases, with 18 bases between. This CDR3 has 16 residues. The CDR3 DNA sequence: TGCAGTGCTAGCGTCCGGGACACCAGCCTCACAGATACGCAGTATTTT. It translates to CSASVRDTSLTDTQYF.

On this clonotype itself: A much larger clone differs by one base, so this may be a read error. CDR3 sequence reads: CASSARQGGGEQYF. The CDR3 DNA is TGTGCCAGCAGTGCACGACAGGGGGGCGGCGAGCAGTACTTC. The V call is TRBV6-5, the J call TRBJ2-5; 9 nucleotides agree with TRBD1. The last part of the DNA fits TRBJ2-7 better; the J call may be wrong. The CDR3 is 14 amino acids. Germline V gene sequence: CDR1 MNHEY, CDR2 SVGAGI.

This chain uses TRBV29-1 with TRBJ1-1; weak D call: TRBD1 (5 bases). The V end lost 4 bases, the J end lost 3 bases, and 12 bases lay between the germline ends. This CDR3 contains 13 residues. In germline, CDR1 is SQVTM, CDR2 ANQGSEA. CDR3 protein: CSVAPGWDTEAFF. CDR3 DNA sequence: TGCAGCGTTGCTCCAGGGTGGGACACTGAAGCTTTCTTT. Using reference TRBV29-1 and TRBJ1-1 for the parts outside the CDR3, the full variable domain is SAVISQKPSRDICQRGTSLTIQCQVDSQVTMMFWYRQQPGQSLTLIATANQGSEATYESGFVIDKFPISRPNLTFSTLTVSNMSPEDSSIYLCSVAPGWDTEAFFGQGTRLTVV.

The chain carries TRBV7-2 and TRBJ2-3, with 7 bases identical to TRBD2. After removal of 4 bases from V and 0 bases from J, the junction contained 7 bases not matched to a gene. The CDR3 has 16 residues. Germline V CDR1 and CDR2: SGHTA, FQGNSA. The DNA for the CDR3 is TGTGCCAGCAGCTGGGGTAGCGGGCCTAGCACAGATACGCAGTATTTT. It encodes CASSWGSGPSTDTQYF.

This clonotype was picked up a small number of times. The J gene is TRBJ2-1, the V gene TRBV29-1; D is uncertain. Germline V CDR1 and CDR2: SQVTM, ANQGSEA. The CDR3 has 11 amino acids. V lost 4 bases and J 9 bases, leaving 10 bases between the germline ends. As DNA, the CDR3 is TGCAGCGTTGGGGCAGCTGGTGAGCAGTTCTTC. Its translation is CSVGAAGEQFF.

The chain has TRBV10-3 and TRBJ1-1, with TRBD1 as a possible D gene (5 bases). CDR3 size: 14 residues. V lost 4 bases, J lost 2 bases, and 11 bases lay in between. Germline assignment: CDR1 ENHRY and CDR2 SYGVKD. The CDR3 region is CAISGYGANTEAFF. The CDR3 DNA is TGTGCCATCAGTGGGTATGGGGCCAACACTGAAGCTTTCTTT.

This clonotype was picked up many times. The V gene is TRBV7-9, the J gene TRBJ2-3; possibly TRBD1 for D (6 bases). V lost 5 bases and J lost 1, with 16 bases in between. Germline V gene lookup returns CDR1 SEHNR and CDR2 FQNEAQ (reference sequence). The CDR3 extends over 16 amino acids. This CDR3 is CASSPRQVLGTDTQYF. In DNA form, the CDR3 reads TGTGCCAGCAGCCCGCGACAGGTCCTTGGCACAGATACGCAGTATTTT.

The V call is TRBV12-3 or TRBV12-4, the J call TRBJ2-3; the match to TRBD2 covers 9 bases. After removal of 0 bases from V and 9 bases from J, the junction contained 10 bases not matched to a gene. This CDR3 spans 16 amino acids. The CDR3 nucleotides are TGTGCCAGCAGTTTAGCGGAACTAGCGGGCTACGGGACGCAGTATTTT. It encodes CASSLAELAGYGTQYF.

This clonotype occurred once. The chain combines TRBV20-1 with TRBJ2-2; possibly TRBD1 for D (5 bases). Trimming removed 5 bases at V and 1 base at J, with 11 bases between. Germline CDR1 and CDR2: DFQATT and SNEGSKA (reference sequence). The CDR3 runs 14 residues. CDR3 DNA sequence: TGCAGTGCTGTGCGACAGCGGAACACCGGGGAGCTGTTTTTT. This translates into CSAVRQRNTGELFF.

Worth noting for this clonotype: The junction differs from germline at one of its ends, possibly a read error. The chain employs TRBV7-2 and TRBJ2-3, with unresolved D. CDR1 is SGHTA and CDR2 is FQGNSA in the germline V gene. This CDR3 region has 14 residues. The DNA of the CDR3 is TGTGCCGGCAGCCAAGGGTCCAGCACAGATACGCAGTATTTT. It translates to CAGSQGSSTDTQYF.

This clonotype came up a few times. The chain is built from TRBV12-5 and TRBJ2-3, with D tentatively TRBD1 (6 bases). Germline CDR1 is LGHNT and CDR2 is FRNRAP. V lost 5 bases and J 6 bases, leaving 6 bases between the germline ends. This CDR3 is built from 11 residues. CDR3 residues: CASGRGDTQYF. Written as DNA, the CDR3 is TGTGCTAGTGGTAGGGGGGATACGCAGTATTTT.

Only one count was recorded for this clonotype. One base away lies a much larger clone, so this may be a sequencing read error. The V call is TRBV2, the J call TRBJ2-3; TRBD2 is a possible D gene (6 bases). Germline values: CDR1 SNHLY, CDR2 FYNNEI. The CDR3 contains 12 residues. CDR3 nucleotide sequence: TGTGTCAGCACCCTAGCGACAGATACGCAGTATTTT. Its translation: CVSTLATDTQYF. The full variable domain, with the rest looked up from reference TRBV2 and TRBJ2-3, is EPEVTQTPSHQVTQMGQEVILRCVPISNHLYFYWYRQILGQKVEFLVSFYNNEISEKSEIFDDQFSVERPDGSNFTLKIRSTKLEDSAMYFCVSTLATDTQYFGPGTRLTVL.

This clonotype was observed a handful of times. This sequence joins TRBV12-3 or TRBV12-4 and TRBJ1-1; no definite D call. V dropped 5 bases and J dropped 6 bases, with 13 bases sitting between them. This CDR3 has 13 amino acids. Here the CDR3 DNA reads TGTGCCAGCAGTCTCCTCGGGAGTCCTGAAGCTTTCTTT. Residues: CASSLLGSPEAFF.

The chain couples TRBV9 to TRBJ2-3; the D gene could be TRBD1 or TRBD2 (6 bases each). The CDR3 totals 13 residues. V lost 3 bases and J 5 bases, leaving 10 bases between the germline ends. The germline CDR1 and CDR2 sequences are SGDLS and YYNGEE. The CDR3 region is CASSAGGQDTQYF. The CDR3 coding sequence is TGTGCCAGCAGCGCTGGGGGGCAAGATACGCAGTATTTT.

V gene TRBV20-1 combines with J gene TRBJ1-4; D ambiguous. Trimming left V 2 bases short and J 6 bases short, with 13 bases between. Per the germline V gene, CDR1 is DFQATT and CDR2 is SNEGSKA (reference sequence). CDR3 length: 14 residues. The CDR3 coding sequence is TGCAGTGCTAGAAGTGGGGAGTCGGATGAAAAACTGTTTTTT. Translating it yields CSARSGESDEKLFF.